Listed below are T cell receptor beta chains from one sample, sequenced in a study of shared T cell receptors in the human thymus. The data were produced by immunoSEQ multiplex PCR, yet TCRdb's version contains in-frame clones alone and is incomplete. The sample comprises hundreds of thousands of clones, 80% to 90% of which are singletons, and roughly 0.0086% rests with the top ten. These same data were also listed under a study on human thymus T cells.

The sample taken for sequencing was thymocytes. Every receptor here comes from a boy younger than two with a congenital heart defect. Both conserved end residues are part of each CDR3. Each record gives: D gene, V gene, clone size, J gene, CDR3 protein, CDR3 DNA. A D gene is named only where the DNA matches it firmly. The size field is filled for only some rows; it gives once, few, many or a size class.

>TRBD1|TRBV5-6|NA|TRBJ2-3
CASSVWGQGITDTQYF
TGTGCCAGCAGCGTCTGGGGACAGGGGATCACAGATACGCAGTATTTT
>TRBD2|TRBV2|NA|TRBJ2-1
CASSEAGGLAGGSNEQFF
TGTGCCAGCAGTGAAGCGGGGGGGCTAGCGGGAGGGTCCAATGAGCAGTTCTTC
>NA|TRBV2|NA|TRBJ2-7
CASSEYQRDKPGEQYF
TGTGCCAGCAGTGAATACCAAAGGGACAAGCCCGGCGAGCAGTACTTC
>TRBD1|TRBV28|NA|TRBJ1-5
CASSSQGSNQPQHF
TGTGCCAGCAGTTCACAGGGGTCCAATCAGCCCCAGCATTTT
>NA|TRBV30|NA|TRBJ2-1
CAWSVLNEQFF
TGTGCCTGGAGTGTACTGAATGAGCAGTTCTTC
>TRBD1|TRBV27|NA|TRBJ1-2
CASSPTRTGLYGYTF
TGTGCCAGCAGTCCTACCCGGACAGGGCTCTATGGCTACACCTTC
>TRBD1|TRBV29-1|once|TRBJ1-2
CSVVGQGRGYTF
TGCAGCGTTGTGGGACAGGGTCGGGGCTACACCTTC
>NA|TRBV7-9|NA|TRBJ2-1
CASGPGTCYNEQFF
TGTGCCAGCGGACCGGGGACTTGTTACAATGAGCAGTTCTTC
>TRBD2|TRBV29-1|NA|TRBJ2-1
CSVLGVISGSVNEQFF
TGCAGCGTTCTTGGGGTGATTAGCGGGTCGGTCAATGAGCAGTTCTTC
>TRBD1|TRBV27|NA|TRBJ1-2
CASKGTGSYGYTF
TGTGCCAGCAAGGGGACAGGGTCCTATGGCTACACCTTC
>TRBD1|TRBV4-1|NA|TRBJ1-1
CASSQVPPPGDRGCTEAFF
TGCGCCAGCAGCCAAGTCCCGCCCCCAGGGGACAGGGGATGTACTGAAGCTTTCTTT
>NA|TRBV5-4|NA|TRBJ1-1
CASSSSGGTEAFF
TGTGCCAGCAGCTCAAGTGGAGGGACTGAAGCTTTCTTT
>TRBD2|TRBV27|once|TRBJ2-1
CASSLGGLAIYNEQFF
TGTGCCAGCAGTTTGGGGGGACTAGCGATCTACAATGAGCAGTTCTTC
>TRBD1|TRBV5-1|NA|TRBJ2-7
CASSLWDRALYEQYF
TGCGCCAGCAGCTTGTGGGACAGGGCTCTCTACGAGCAGTACTTC
>TRBD2|TRBV10-3|NA|TRBJ2-7
CAITTGLASSYEQYF
TGTGCCATCACCACGGGACTAGCCAGCTCCTACGAGCAGTACTTC
>TRBD2|TRBV5-4|few|TRBJ2-7
CASSWGVRGTSAHEQYF
TGTGCCAGCAGCTGGGGGGTGCGGGGGACTAGCGCCCACGAGCAGTACTTC
>NA|TRBV11-2|NA|TRBJ2-1
CASSLEFVTSNEQFF
TGTGCCAGCAGCTTAGAGTTCGTCACAAGCAATGAGCAGTTCTTC
>TRBD1|TRBV28|NA|TRBJ2-7
CASRYGTGGNYEQYF
TGTGCCAGCAGGTACGGGACAGGGGGCAACTACGAGCAGTACTTC
>NA|TRBV28|NA|TRBJ1-1
CASSSQIKTRMNTEAFF
TGTGCCAGCAGTTCGCAGATCAAAACCAGAATGAACACTGAAGCTTTCTTT
>NA|TRBV28|NA|TRBJ2-6
CASSTPTPPVLTF
TGTGCCAGCAGTACACCCACGCCGCCCGTCCTGACTTTC
>TRBD2|TRBV9|NA|TRBJ2-7
CASSGGSLTTLQYF
TGTGCCAGCAGCGGCGGGAGTCTTACTACGCTTCAGTACTTC
>NA|TRBV6-6|NA|TRBJ2-1
CASTKRGGPPYNEQFF
TGTGCCAGCACTAAAAGAGGAGGACCCCCCTACAATGAGCAGTTCTTC
>NA|TRBV7-3|NA|TRBJ2-5
CASSYLARPRGETQYF
TGTGCCAGCAGCTACCTAGCTCGACCCCGGGGAGAGACCCAGTACTTC
>TRBD1|TRBV18|NA|TRBJ1-3
CASSRYPTGPGNTIYF
TGTGCCAGCTCACGATACCCGACAGGGCCCGGAAACACCATATATTTT
>NA|TRBV28|NA|TRBJ1-5
CASRPHGTQGSNQPQHF
TGTGCCAGCAGACCCCACGGGACTCAGGGTAGCAATCAGCCCCAGCATTTT
>TRBD1|TRBV4-3|few|TRBJ2-5
CASSRKGTVDQETQYF
TGCGCCAGCAGCCGGAAAGGGACAGTAGACCAAGAGACCCAGTACTTC